The T cell receptor (beta chain) under discussion was sequenced for a study of T cell responses to AZD1222 COVID-19 vaccine. In regard to this clone: Its antigen is unidentified.

General study points: The study sampled repertoires only after the peak T cell response. Mapped onto spike, vaccine-associated CD4 TCRs spanned it and were dominant at 160-218 and 743-854. Two AZD1222 doses significantly raised spike-specific TCR breadth and depth over controls.

Pooled samples include second doses given at about 4 or 12 weeks. Only in-frame clones appear in the TCRdb table, and some are missing; sequencing was by immunoSEQ multiplex PCR. The table shows roughly 70,000 clones, with about 85% occurring only once. The CDR3 runs 16 residues. Losses at the gene ends were 4 bases for V and 2 bases for J; bases not matched to a gene: 4. Germline lookup yields CDR1 KGHSH and CDR2 LQKENI. This chain joins TRBV18 and TRBJ2-3; TRBD2 matches at 12 bases. Sequenced here: peripheral blood, sampled 28 days after the second AZD1222 dose. The TCR sequence derives from an adult who received the AZD1222 COVID-19 vaccine. The CDR3 coding sequence is TGTGCCAGCTCACTTGGACTAGCGGGAACCACAGATACGCAGTATTTT. Protein product: CASSLGLAGTTDTQYF.